The clone carrying this T cell receptor (beta chain) was seen a few times. The antigen remains unidentified. One entry per CDR3 protein, called by TCRdb with MiXCR from the 5' RACE reads. Of under 400,000 distinct CDR3 sequences in the sample, approximately 10% were seen once. The record originates from a study of identical twins. Study-level findings and limits: There was more out-of-frame TCR alpha sharing in monozygotic twins than models estimated. A lower insertion count was a feature of abundant cord blood beta clonotypes, with no such feature in memory repertoires.

CDR3 size: 13 residues. Germline CDR1 reads DFQATT; CDR2 reads SNEGSKA (reference sequence). With 3 bases removed from V and 3 bases from J, the gap between germline ends came to 12 bases. The receptor was isolated from a woman aged 50 to 65 in good health. The chain joins TRBV20-1 to TRBJ2-7, with a weak D call TRBD1 (6 bases). The sequenced sample consisted of naive T cells sorted from blood. The chain's CDR3 is CSASGQGSYEQYF. The CDR3 DNA sequence: TGCAGTGCTAGTGGTCAGGGGAGCTACGAGCAGTACTTC.